The 15 T cell receptor beta chains listed next were all sequenced from one sample in a study of blood T cell repertoires in COVID-19. Measured with immunoSEQ multiplex PCR; TCRdb has only the in-frame clones, and not every one. The sample shows about 150,000 clones, 84% of them seen only once. Input material: PBMCs or T cells enriched from blood (not recorded which). All receptors come from a woman aged 45-65 years who had been exposed to COVID-19.

The V call is TRBV7-2, the J call TRBJ1-2; D uncertain. From germline, CDR1 is SGHTA and CDR2 FQGNSA. This CDR3 spans 14 amino acids. Trimming cost V 1 base and J 4 bases, with 10 bases left between them. Written as DNA, the CDR3 is TGTGCCAGCAGCTTAGGTACGGGGAGCTATGGCTACACCTTC. As protein: CASSLGTGSYGYTF.

V gene TRBV19 combines with J gene TRBJ2-1, with 8 bases lining up with TRBD1. The trim removed 3 bases at V and 6 bases at J, leaving 7 bases unmatched. Germline V lookup: CDR1 LNHDA, CDR2 SQIVND (reference sequence). This CDR3 is 15 amino acids long. The CDR3 is CASSIAGGVVNEQFF. DNA for the CDR3: TGTGCCAGTAGTATCGCAGGGGGCGTTGTCAATGAGCAGTTCTTC.

The rearrangement uses TRBV9 and TRBJ1-1, with 7 nucleotides matching TRBD1. Germline CDR1 reads SGDLS; CDR2 reads YYNGEE. CDR3 length: 13 amino acids. Trimming took 0 bases from V and 11 from J; bases not matched to a gene: 7. The CDR3, as DNA: TGTGCCAGCAGCGTAGTAGGCAGGGGGTGGGCTTTCTTT. It encodes CASSVVGRGWAFF.

This clone occurred once. This chain links TRBV27 with TRBJ2-4, with TRBD2 matching 7 bases. The CDR3 is made up of 13 amino acids. From germline, CDR1 is MNHEY and CDR2 SMNVEV (reference sequence). Germline trimming cut 4 bases from V and 6 bases from J; bases unmatched to any gene: 3. This CDR3 is CASSWGGRNIQYF. CDR3 in DNA: TGTGCCAGCAGTTGGGGGGGTCGAAACATTCAGTACTTC.

There are many counts of this clone. This sequence joins TRBV7-2 and TRBJ1-4; no definite D call. Germline V CDR1 and CDR2: SGHTA, FQGNSA. The V end lost 0 bases, the J end lost 10 bases, and 15 bases lay between the germline ends. The CDR3 loop spans 15 amino acids. The CDR3 nucleotides read TGTGCCAGCAGCTTAGCGAGGACTTTTCGGGGAAAACTGTTTTTT. Its protein product is CASSLARTFRGKLFF.

By sample share, this clone is medium-sized (0.01 to 0.1%). This chain links TRBV27 with TRBJ1-4; tentatively, D is TRBD1 (6 bases). The ends were cut back, 6 bases at V and 5 bases at J, with 13 bases in the middle. This CDR3 region has 14 residues. Looked up from germline, CDR1 is MNHEY and CDR2 is SMNVEV (reference sequence). The CDR3 is CASSPGAGNEKLFF. In DNA form, the CDR3 reads TGTGCCAGCAGCCCAGGGGCAGGGAATGAAAAACTGTTTTTT.

This chain connects TRBV9 to TRBJ2-3; no firm D call. The V end was cut by 6 bases, the J end by 8 bases, with 22 bases between. From germline, CDR1 is SGDLS and CDR2 YYNGEE. This CDR3 is 15 amino acids long. Written as DNA, the CDR3 is TGTGCCAGCACCGAGTCATCGTCGTTGTCGGGTACGCAGTATTTT. Its translation: CASTESSSLSGTQYF.

In this sample, this clone turned up a few times. This chain joins TRBV6-5 and TRBJ2-2; 15 bases map to TRBD2. Germline CDR1 and CDR2: MNHEY and SVGAGI. With V trimmed by 10 bases and J by 6 bases, 6 bases remained unmatched. The CDR3 loop spans 15 amino acids. The CDR3 reads CANGGLAGGAGELFF. CDR3 sequence (DNA): TGTGCCAACGGGGGACTAGCGGGGGGAGCCGGGGAGCTGTTTTTT.

This chain connects TRBV5-1 to TRBJ1-1; the D is unclear. CDR1 and CDR2 from the germline V gene are SGHRS and YFSETQ. Trimming pared 4 bases from V and 1 base from J, leaving 11 bases between. This CDR3 is 14 amino acids long. The CDR3 DNA reads as TGCGCCAGCAGCCCGGGAGGCCAGAACACTGAAGCTTTCTTT. Translating gives CASSPGGQNTEAFF.

The chain employs TRBV9 and TRBJ2-3, with 11 positions matching TRBD2. CDR3 length: 18 amino acids. CDR1 and CDR2 (germline): SGDLS, YYNGEE. The ends lost 4 bases at V and 1 base at J; junction bases unmatched: 11. In DNA, the CDR3 is TGTGCCAGCAGCCCCCGAGCCACACTAGCGGGGGGCACAGATACGCAGTATTTT. Encoded protein: CASSPRATLAGGTDTQYF.

The chain joins TRBV19 to TRBJ2-7; 7 bases are shared with TRBD2. The V gene's germline CDR1 is LNHDA and CDR2 SQIVND (reference sequence). With V trimmed by 4 bases and J by 3 bases, 3 bases remained unmatched. The CDR3 has 13 residues. CDR3 in DNA: TGTGCCAGTAGTACGACTAGCAGCTACGAGCAGTACTTC. Translation: CASSTTSSYEQYF.

This rearrangement joins TRBV27 to TRBJ2-1; D remains ambiguous. Trimming took 6 bases from V and 7 from J, leaving 19 bases between them. From germline, CDR1 is MNHEY and CDR2 SMNVEV (reference sequence). This CDR3 comprises 15 residues. CDR3 sequence reads: CASSQRVTMWNEQFF. The CDR3 DNA reads as TGTGCCAGCAGCCAAAGAGTGACAATGTGGAATGAGCAGTTCTTC.

This sequence joins TRBV6-5 and TRBJ2-7; 7 nucleotides line up with TRBD2. The germline V gene has CDR1 MNHEY and CDR2 SVGAGI. With V trimmed by 0 bases and J by 0 bases, 5 bases remained unmatched. The CDR3 covers 16 residues. CDR3 in amino acids: CASSYSAGLNSYEQYF. CDR3 nucleotide sequence: TGTGCCAGCAGTTACTCGGCGGGACTAAACTCCTACGAGCAGTACTTC.

This clone was detected a few times. This chain uses TRBV7-8 with TRBJ1-1; 11 bases are a match to TRBD1. Trimming at V came to 5 bases and at J to 10 bases, leaving 15 bases not matched to a gene. CDR3 size: 16 residues. CDR1 is SGHVS and CDR2 is FQNEAQ in the germline V gene. The CDR3 coding sequence is TGTGCCAGCAGCCCCTATTCCGGGACAGGGGGGATTCGAGCTTTCTTT. The encoded protein is CASSPYSGTGGIRAFF.

The gene calls are TRBV21-1 and TRBJ2-3; TRBD2 is the table's D call, not checked against the DNA. TRBV21-1 represents a pseudogene. This CDR3 is 16 amino acids long. CDR3 sequence: CASSNILAVLQDTQYF. CDR3 coding DNA: TGTGCCAGCAGCAACATCCTAGCAGTTCTCCAGGATACGCAGTATTTT.